The clone carrying this T cell receptor (beta chain) was found a few times. TCRdb re-called the 5' RACE reads through MiXCR, storing one row per CDR3 protein. Of 30,000 or so distinct CDR3 sequences listed, around 5% are singletons. This sample is part of a study of early T cells in non-severe SARS-CoV-2 infection. Germline assignment: CDR1 SGHTA and CDR2 FQGNSA. The CDR3 has 17 residues. The J segment lost 4 bases and the V segment lost 5 bases, leaving 11 bases of the junction unmatched. This sequence originates from an adult who was a healthcare worker with PCR-confirmed SARS-CoV-2 infection or an uninfected control (not recorded which). The chain has TRBV7-2 and TRBJ2-3, with 11 positions matching TRBD2. Sequences were obtained from whole blood. CDR3 coding DNA: TGTGCCAGCAGCATGACACTAGCGGGAGATAGGGCAGATACGCAGTATTTT. Translating it yields CASSMTLAGDRADTQYF.